This is a list of T cell receptor beta chains from one sample in a study of blood T cell repertoires in COVID-19. TCRdb keeps only in-frame clones here, not all; method: immunoSEQ multiplex PCR. The sample has roughly 170,000 clones; about 83% are singletons. The sample taken for sequencing was PBMCs or T cells enriched from blood (not recorded which). Receptors were obtained from a woman in her forties or fifties in a cohort exposed to, infected with or recovered from COVID-19 (not recorded which). CDR3s include the opening cysteine and the closing phenylalanine or tryptophan. The order of the fields is D gene, clone size, V gene, J gene, CDR3 protein, CDR3 DNA. D genes are given only for firm matches. Expanded clones are given a class, and other clones once, few, many or no size at all.

d_call: TRBD1
clone_size: -
v_call: TRBV15
j_call: TRBJ1-2
cdr3_aa: CATSRDRQGAGYGYTF
cdr3_nt: TGTGCCACCAGCAGAGATCGCCAGGGGGCTGGGTATGGCTACACCTTC

d_call: -
clone_size: few
v_call: TRBV5-1
j_call: TRBJ1-3
cdr3_aa: CASSPGGYTIYF
cdr3_nt: TGCGCCAGCAGCCCCGGAGGTTACACCATATATTTT

d_call: TRBD1
clone_size: -
v_call: TRBV5-1
j_call: TRBJ2-1
cdr3_aa: CASSGGTGRNEQFF
cdr3_nt: TGCGCCAGCAGCGGCGGGACAGGGCGCAATGAGCAGTTCTTC

d_call: -
clone_size: -
v_call: TRBV5-4
j_call: TRBJ2-3
cdr3_aa: CASQAVAGTDTQYF
cdr3_nt: TGTGCCAGCCAAGCGGTAGCGGGCACAGATACGCAGTATTTT

d_call: -
clone_size: -
v_call: TRBV5-8
j_call: TRBJ2-3
cdr3_aa: CASSLGLAGTDTQYF
cdr3_nt: TGTGCCAGCAGCTTGGGGCTAGCAGGCACAGATACGCAGTATTTT

d_call: -
clone_size: -
v_call: TRBV7-3
j_call: TRBJ1-2
cdr3_aa: CASSPPIETRGLRGYTF
cdr3_nt: TGTGCCAGCAGCCCCCCCATTGAAACCCGGGGACTGCGTGGCTACACCTTC

d_call: TRBD1
clone_size: once
v_call: TRBV30
j_call: TRBJ1-1
cdr3_aa: CAWRPGTGLLGTEAFF
cdr3_nt: TGTGCCTGGAGGCCTGGGACAGGGCTCTTAGGCACTGAAGCTTTCTTT

d_call: TRBD1
clone_size: -
v_call: TRBV5-1
j_call: TRBJ2-2
cdr3_aa: CASSRGQATGELFF
cdr3_nt: TGCGCCAGCAGCCGCGGACAGGCCACCGGGGAGCTGTTTTTT

d_call: TRBD1
clone_size: -
v_call: TRBV28
j_call: TRBJ2-7
cdr3_aa: CASSSPGTGHKSRYF
cdr3_nt: TGTGCCAGCAGTTCCCCAGGGACAGGGCATAAGTCGCGGTACTTC

d_call: -
clone_size: -
v_call: TRBV24-1
j_call: TRBJ1-1
cdr3_aa: CATSAGTGTEAFF
cdr3_nt: TGTGCCACCAGTGCGGGTACGGGCACTGAAGCTTTCTTT

d_call: -
clone_size: -
v_call: TRBV5-8
j_call: TRBJ1-4
cdr3_aa: CASSLRQSNEKLFF
cdr3_nt: TGTGCCAGCAGCTTGAGACAGTCTAATGAAAAACTGTTTTTT

d_call: TRBD1
clone_size: -
v_call: TRBV11-2
j_call: TRBJ1-1
cdr3_aa: CASRGGLTNTEAFF
cdr3_nt: TGTGCCAGCAGAGGGGGCCTTACGAACACTGAAGCTTTCTTT